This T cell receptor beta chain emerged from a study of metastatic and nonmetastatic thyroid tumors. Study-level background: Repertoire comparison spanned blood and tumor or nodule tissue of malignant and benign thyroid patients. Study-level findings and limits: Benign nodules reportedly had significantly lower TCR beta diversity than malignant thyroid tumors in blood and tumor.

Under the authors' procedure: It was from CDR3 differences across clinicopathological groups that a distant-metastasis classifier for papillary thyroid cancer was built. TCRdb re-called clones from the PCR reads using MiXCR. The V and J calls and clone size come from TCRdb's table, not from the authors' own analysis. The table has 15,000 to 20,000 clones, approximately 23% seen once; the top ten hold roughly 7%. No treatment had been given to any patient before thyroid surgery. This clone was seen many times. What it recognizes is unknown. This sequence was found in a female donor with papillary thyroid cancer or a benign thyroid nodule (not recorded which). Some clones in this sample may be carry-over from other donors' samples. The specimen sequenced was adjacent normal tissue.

CDR3 region: CAISESLRQETQYF. CDR3 DNA: TGTGCCATCAGTGAGTCGCTCCGGCAAGAGACCCAGTACTTC. V usage is TRBV10-3 and J usage is TRBJ2-5; D is unclear. Trimming pared 0 bases from V and 2 bases from J, leaving 7 bases between. There are 14 residues in the CDR3. Germline-derived CDR1 and CDR2 are ENHRY and SYGVKD.